These T cell receptor beta chains were read from a single sample in a study of T-cell reconstitution after alpha-beta-depleted transplantation in children. TCRdb re-analysed the PCR reads in MiXCR, keeping a single row per CDR3 protein. The sample yields approximately 490,000 distinct CDR3 sequences, about 12% seen once. Sequenced here: PBMCs from the stem cell graft donor, sampled from the stem cell graft. The receptors come from a human donor who donated a stem cell graft to a child with combined immunodeficiency. CDR3s include the opening cysteine and the closing phenylalanine or tryptophan. Each record gives: CDR3 length, J gene, V gene, clone size, D gene, CDR3 DNA, CDR3 protein. D genes are given only for firm matches. A row's size may be missing; if present it is once, few, many or a size class.

>14|TRBJ1-1|TRBV7-9|-|TRBD1
TGTGCCAGCACCAAAGGGACAGGGGGCACTGAAGCTTTCTTT
CASTKGTGGTEAFF
>15|TRBJ2-1|TRBV12-3/TRBV12-4|many|TRBD2
TGTGCCAGCAGTTACGAAGCGGGGGACTACAATGAGCAGTTCTTC
CASSYEAGDYNEQFF
>14|TRBJ2-5|TRBV6-5|many|-
TGTGCCAGCAGTTATTCGAGGGAGCAAGAGACCCAGTACTTC
CASSYSREQETQYF
>14|TRBJ1-1|TRBV3-1|few|-
TGTGCCAGCAGCCAAGAAGGAGGGTACACTGAAGCTTTCTTT
CASSQEGGYTEAFF
>15|TRBJ2-7|TRBV9|many|-
TGTGCCAGCAGCGTAGGCGGACAGACCCCCTACGAGCAGTACTTC
CASSVGGQTPYEQYF
>16|TRBJ2-1|TRBV24-1|few|TRBD1
TGTGCCACCAGTGATCACGGGACAGCCCACTACAATGAGCAGTTCTTC
CATSDHGTAHYNEQFF
>13|TRBJ2-5|TRBV6-2/TRBV6-3|-|TRBD2
TGTGCCAGCAGACTAGCGGGACAAGAGACCCAGTACTTC
CASRLAGQETQYF
>17|TRBJ2-3|TRBV24-1|many|TRBD2
TGTGCCACCAGTGAATCCGGACTAGCGACTAGCACAGATACGCAGTATTTT
CATSESGLATSTDTQYF
>15|TRBJ2-3|TRBV10-3|few|TRBD2
TGTGCCATCAGTGAAACTAGCGGACTCACAGATACGCAGTATTTT
CAISETSGLTDTQYF
>16|TRBJ2-3|TRBV7-2|few|TRBD1
TGTGCCAGCAGCTCCCGGACAGGGCCGAGCACAGATACGCAGTATTTT
CASSSRTGPSTDTQYF
>14|TRBJ1-2|TRBV29-1|-|TRBD1
TGCAGCGTTGAATTGGGACAGACTAACTATGGCTACACCTTC
CSVELGQTNYGYTF
>18|TRBJ2-7|TRBV7-6|-|TRBD2
TGTGCCAGCAGCTTAGTGCCTAGCGGCGCACCCGACTCCTACGAGCAGTACTTC
CASSLVPSGAPDSYEQYF
>14|TRBJ2-5|TRBV7-2|-|-
TGTGCCAGCAGCTTGCGGCGGGCGGGGGAGACCCAGTACTTC
CASSLRRAGETQYF
>15|TRBJ2-1|TRBV27|-|-
TGTGCCAGCAGTTTCCCGGGACACAAGTCCCAACAGCAGTTCTTC
CASSFPGHKSQQQFF
>18|TRBJ2-6|TRBV10-3|few|-
TGTGCCATCAGTGCGGAATCCCCGCCCCTTTCTGGGGCCAACGTCCTGACTTTC
CAISAESPPLSGANVLTF
>14|TRBJ2-3|TRBV4-3|many|-
TGCGCCAGCAGCCCGCGGGCAGGGACGGATACGCAGTATTTT
CASSPRAGTDTQYF
>14|TRBJ2-7|TRBV13|many|-
TGTGCCAGCAGCCTTCCGGGACTTGATTACGAGCAGTACTTC
CASSLPGLDYEQYF
>13|TRBJ2-7|TRBV20-1|-|-
TGCAGTGCTCGAAAACAACAGGGATACGAGCAGTACTTC
CSARKQQGYEQYF
>12|TRBJ2-4|TRBV7-2|few|-
TGTGCCAGCAGCTCTCGCGGGAACATTCAGTACTTC
CASSSRGNIQYF
>15|TRBJ2-7|TRBV12-3/TRBV12-4|few|-
TGTGCCAGCAGTTTCTTTCGGTTGAGCAGCTACGAGCAGTACTTC
CASSFFRLSSYEQYF
>15|TRBJ2-5|TRBV27|many|TRBD2
TGTGCCAGCAGTTTAGGGACTAGCGGCCAAGAGACCCAGTACTTC
CASSLGTSGQETQYF
>15|TRBJ1-1|TRBV30|-|-
TGTGCCTGGAGTCGCCCGTACAGGGAATCCCGTGGAGCTTTCTTT
CAWSRPYRESRGAFF
>18|TRBJ2-4|TRBV28|-|-
TGTGCCAGCAGTCTCGTTAGTGTAGATCTACTAGCCAAAAACATTCAGTACTTC
CASSLVSVDLLAKNIQYF
>15|TRBJ2-3|TRBV20-1|few|-
TGCAGTGCTCCCTCTCTAAGGGGGACCACAGATACGCAGTATTTT
CSAPSLRGTTDTQYF
>18|TRBJ2-2|TRBV7-6|few|TRBD2
TGTGCCAGCAGCTTAGCGTCTAGCGGGGGGGCCAACACCGGGGAGCTGTTTTTT
CASSLASSGGANTGELFF
>11|TRBJ2-5|TRBV29-1|-|-
TGCAGCGTTGGGCACCGCGAGACCCAGTACTTC
CSVGHRETQYF
>15|TRBJ2-7|TRBV6-1|few|TRBD2
TGTGCCAGCAGTGAGACTAGCGGGAGCTGGTACGAGCAGTACTTC
CASSETSGSWYEQYF
>14|TRBJ1-4|TRBV20-1|few|TRBD1
TGCAGTGCGGCAGGGGGGCTCCGTAATGAAAAACTGTTTTTT
CSAAGGLRNEKLFF
>16|TRBJ2-7|TRBV7-6|-|TRBD2
TGTGCCAGCAGCTTAGTGGACGGGGGGTCCTCCTACGAGCAGTACTTC
CASSLVDGGSSYEQYF
>14|TRBJ2-5|TRBV20-1|-|TRBD1
TGCAGTGCTAGACCCAGGACAGGTCAAGAGACCCAGTACTTC
CSARPRTGQETQYF
>17|TRBJ2-7|TRBV7-8|-|TRBD2
TGTGCCAGCAGCTTAGGTAGCGGGAGGTACCCCTCCTACGAGCAGTACTTC
CASSLGSGRYPSYEQYF
>16|TRBJ1-6|TRBV12-3/TRBV12-4|-|TRBD1
TGTGCCAGCAGTTTACGGACAGGGGGCTATAATTCACCCCTCCACTTT
CASSLRTGGYNSPLHF
>16|TRBJ2-1|TRBV5-1|-|-
TGCGCCAGCAGCCACCCCCCGGGACAACTAGAATATGAGCAGTTCTTC
CASSHPPGQLEYEQFF